This TCR beta chain was sequenced during a study of blood T cell repertoires in COVID-19. Overall study context: Some COVID-19 samples were acute and others convalescent; all came from the United States, Italy and Spain.

Repertoires were generated with immunoSEQ multiplex PCR, while TCRdb's copy carries only in-frame clones and drops some. The repertoire has approximately 270,000 clones, 85% to 90% of them found once; the top ten carry approximately 4%. Germline loops: CDR1 SGHRS, CDR2 YFSETQ. The V gene end was trimmed by 5 bases and the J gene end by 3 bases; junction bases not matched to a gene: 5. This CDR3 is built from 13 residues. The sequenced sample was PBMCs or T cells enriched from blood (not recorded which). The source of this sequence is a woman in her 30s with acute COVID-19. The chain couples TRBV5-1 to TRBJ2-7; 7 bases are a match to TRBD2. DNA for the CDR3: TGCGCCAGCAGGGCGGGACTAAACTACGAGCAGTACTTC. This codes for CASRAGLNYEQYF.